This record concerns one T cell receptor (beta chain) sequence. The source of the sample is a study of blood T cell repertoires in COVID-19. The CDR3 extends over 15 amino acids. In germline, CDR1 is SGHRS, CDR2 YFSETQ. The V gene end was trimmed by 5 bases and the J gene end by 9 bases; junction bases not matched to a gene: 9. TCRdb's table, derived via immunoSEQ multiplex PCR, lists solely in-frame clones and lacks some. This sample yields some 300,000 clones, of which 88% are seen a single time; approximately 2% belongs to the top ten. The sample consisted of PBMCs or T cells enriched from blood (not recorded which). The TCR comes from a woman aged 55-69 years in a cohort exposed to, infected with or recovered from COVID-19 (not recorded which). J is TRBJ2-1 and V is TRBV5-1, with 12 positions matching TRBD1. CDR3 sequence: CASRPRDRGLSEQFF. The CDR3 nucleotides read TGCGCCAGCAGGCCCAGGGACAGGGGGCTTAGTGAGCAGTTCTTC.